Below, one T cell receptor beta chain is given with its context. Its antigen is undetermined. The data were taken from a study of T cells in localized non-small cell lung cancer. Study-level findings and limits: In adjacent lung, a median about 54 of the top 100 tumor clones were found.

The CDR3 length is 14 residues. V was pared by 0 bases and J by 9 bases, with 13 bases between. Germline-derived CDR1 and CDR2 are SGHRS and YFSETQ. The data were produced by immunoSEQ multiplex PCR, yet TCRdb's version contains in-frame clones alone and is incomplete. The data hold around 83,000 clones, with around 82% observed a single time. The source was PBMCs, collected before any cancer treatment. The J gene is TRBJ2-1, the V gene TRBV5-1; a possible D gene is TRBD1 (5 bases). This TCR derives from a man aged 40 to 70 with stage II squamous cell lung carcinoma. The CDR3 nucleotides read TGCGCCAGCAGCTTGGAGACAGAATTCAGTGAGCAGTTCTTC. It yields the protein CASSLETEFSEQFF.